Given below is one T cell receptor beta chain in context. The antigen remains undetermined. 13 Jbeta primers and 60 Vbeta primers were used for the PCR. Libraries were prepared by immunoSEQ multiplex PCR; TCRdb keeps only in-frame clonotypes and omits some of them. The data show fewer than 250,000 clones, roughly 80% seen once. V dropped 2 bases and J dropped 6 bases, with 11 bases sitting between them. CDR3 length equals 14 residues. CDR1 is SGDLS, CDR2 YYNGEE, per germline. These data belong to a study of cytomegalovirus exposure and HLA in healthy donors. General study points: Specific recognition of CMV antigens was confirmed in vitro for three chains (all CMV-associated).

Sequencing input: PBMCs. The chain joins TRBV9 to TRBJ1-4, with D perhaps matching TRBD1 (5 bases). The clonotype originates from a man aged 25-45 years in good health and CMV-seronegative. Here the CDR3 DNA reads TGTGCCAGCAGCGTCGGGGGGAAGGATGAAAAACTGTTTTTT. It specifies CASSVGGKDEKLFF.